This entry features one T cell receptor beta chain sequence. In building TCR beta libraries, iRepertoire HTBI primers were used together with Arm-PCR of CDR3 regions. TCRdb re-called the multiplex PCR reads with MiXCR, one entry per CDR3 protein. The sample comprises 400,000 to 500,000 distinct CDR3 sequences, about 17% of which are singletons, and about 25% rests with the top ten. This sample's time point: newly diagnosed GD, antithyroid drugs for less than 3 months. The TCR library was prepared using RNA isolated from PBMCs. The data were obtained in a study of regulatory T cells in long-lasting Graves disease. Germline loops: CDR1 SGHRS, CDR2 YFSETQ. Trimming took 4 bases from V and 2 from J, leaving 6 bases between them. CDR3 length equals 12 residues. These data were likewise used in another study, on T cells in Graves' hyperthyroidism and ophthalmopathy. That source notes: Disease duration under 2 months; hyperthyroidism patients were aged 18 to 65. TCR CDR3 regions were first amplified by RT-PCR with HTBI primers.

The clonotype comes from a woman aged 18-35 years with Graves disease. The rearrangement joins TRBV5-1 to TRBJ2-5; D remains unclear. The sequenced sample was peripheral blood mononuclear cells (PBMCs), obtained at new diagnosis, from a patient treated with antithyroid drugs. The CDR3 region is CASSVIQETQYF. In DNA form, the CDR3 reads TGCGCCAGCAGCGTCATACAAGAGACCCAGTACTTC.